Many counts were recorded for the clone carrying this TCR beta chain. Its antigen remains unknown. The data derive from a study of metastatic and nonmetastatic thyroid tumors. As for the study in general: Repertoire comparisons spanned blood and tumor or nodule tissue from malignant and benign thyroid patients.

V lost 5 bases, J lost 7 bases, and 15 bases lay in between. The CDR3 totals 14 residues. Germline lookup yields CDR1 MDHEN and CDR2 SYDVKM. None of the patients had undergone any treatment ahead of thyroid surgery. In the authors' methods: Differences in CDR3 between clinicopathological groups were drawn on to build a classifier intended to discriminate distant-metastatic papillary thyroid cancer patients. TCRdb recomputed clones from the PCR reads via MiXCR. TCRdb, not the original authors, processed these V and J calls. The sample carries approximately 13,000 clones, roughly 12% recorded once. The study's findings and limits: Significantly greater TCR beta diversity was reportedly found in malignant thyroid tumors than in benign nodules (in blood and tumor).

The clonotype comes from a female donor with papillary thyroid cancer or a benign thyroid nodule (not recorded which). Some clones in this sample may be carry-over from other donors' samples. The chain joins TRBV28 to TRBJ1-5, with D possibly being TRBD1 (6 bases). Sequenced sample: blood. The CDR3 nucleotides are TGTGCCAGCAGTAGAGGGGGGGCAATACAGCCCCAGCATTTT. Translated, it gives CASSRGGAIQPQHF.